The 32 T cell receptor beta chains reported below all come from one sample, sequenced in a study of monozygotic twins with inflammatory bowel disease. TCRdb reprocessed the 5' RACE reads and reports one entry per CDR3 protein, with no DNA. The listing contains just over 300,000 distinct CDR3 sequences. Sequenced material: blood. The receptors were gathered from a human donor with ulcerative colitis or Crohn's disease, or a healthy co-twin of an affected twin (not recorded which).

The rearrangement links TRBV12-3 or TRBV12-4 to TRBJ1-6; the D gene TCRdb calls, TRBD1, cannot be checked with no DNA. CDR3 size: 15 residues. The CDR3 protein is CASNPGTAYNSPLHF.

This chain connects TRBV20-1 to TRBJ1-2; checking the TCRdb D call of TRBD1 is not possible without DNA. The germline V gene has CDR1 DFQATT and CDR2 SNEGSKA (reference sequence). This CDR3 region has 12 residues. CDR3: CSAEGRNYGYTF.

The chain couples TRBV27 to TRBJ2-2; TCRdb reports TRBD1, a call that lacks DNA to check it against. Germline lookup yields CDR1 MNHEY and CDR2 SMNVEV (reference sequence). The CDR3 totals 15 residues. The CDR3 reads CASINLGTGTGELFF.

The chain combines TRBV7-9 with TRBJ2-5; TCRdb's D call, TRBD2, is unchecked because there is no DNA. Germline lookup yields CDR1 SEHNR and CDR2 FQNEAQ (reference sequence). The CDR3 totals 14 residues. CDR3 loop: CASSFVADQETQYF.

The chain carries TRBV7-9 and TRBJ2-3; lacking DNA, the TRBD1 call made by TCRdb goes unchecked. The germline V gene has CDR1 SEHNR and CDR2 FQNEAQ (reference sequence). This CDR3 is 15 amino acids long. CDR3 protein: CASSPRVSSTDTQYF.

V is TRBV28 and J is TRBJ1-2; TCRdb's D call, TRBD1, is unchecked because there is no DNA. The CDR3 loop spans 15 amino acids. Germline CDR1 is MDHEN and CDR2 is SYDVKM. The CDR3 here is CASSLSRGAYYGYTF.

The rearrangement links TRBV5-6 to TRBJ2-1; TCRdb gives TRBD1 as the D gene, but with no DNA this cannot be confirmed. Looked up from germline, CDR1 is SGHDT and CDR2 is YYEEEE. The CDR3 extends over 14 amino acids. The CDR3 loop reads CASSRGASYNEQFF.

V is TRBV12-3 or TRBV12-4 and J is TRBJ1-3; as DNA is missing, the TRBD1 call by TCRdb cannot be tested. The length of the CDR3 is 14 residues. The CDR3 sequence is CASRGASSGNTIYF.

The chain links TRBV6-6 to TRBJ2-5; TCRdb reports TRBD1, a call that lacks DNA to check it against. In germline, CDR1 is MNHNY, CDR2 SVGAGI (reference sequence). This CDR3 has 14 amino acids. CDR3 amino acids: CASSYGGPKETQYF.

V usage is TRBV25-1 and J usage is TRBJ1-5. The CDR3 totals 15 residues. Per germline, CDR1 MGHDK and CDR2 SYGVNS. The chain's CDR3 is CASSLGDYSNQPQHF.

J is TRBJ2-3 and V is TRBV20-1; absent DNA, TCRdb's TRBD2 call cannot be checked. The CDR3 totals 14 residues. Per germline, CDR1 DFQATT and CDR2 SNEGSKA (reference sequence). The CDR3 here is CSAARESRGLAQYF.

The chain carries TRBV9 and TRBJ2-5; TCRdb gives TRBD2 as the D gene, but with no DNA this cannot be confirmed. The germline gives CDR1 SGDLS, CDR2 YYNGEE. This CDR3 is built from 14 residues. The CDR3 loop reads CASTPRGGEETQYF.

CDR3 residues: CASSRGSSGNSPLHF. The rearrangement links TRBV28 to TRBJ1-6. CDR3 length equals 15 residues. Germline V gives CDR1 MDHEN, CDR2 SYDVKM.

V and J are TRBV11-1 and TRBJ2-3; the D call of TRBD2 rests on TCRdb alone, since no DNA is present to check it. The CDR3 runs to 18 residues. Germline values: CDR1 SGHAT, CDR2 FQDESV (reference sequence). This CDR3 is CASSPYSGGSGSTDTQYF.

This rearrangement joins TRBV25-1 to TRBJ1-1. Per the germline V gene, CDR1 is MGHDK and CDR2 is SYGVNS. CDR3 length equals 14 residues. CDR3 residues: CASSPFGLNTEAFF. Full variable domain (remainder filled in from reference TRBV25-1 and TRBJ1-1): EADIYQTPRYLVIGTGKKITLECSQTMGHDKMYWYQQDPGMELHLIHYSYGVNSTEKGDLSSESTVSRIRTEHFPLTLESARPSHTSQYLCASSPFGLNTEAFFGQGTRLTVV.

This chain joins TRBV7-3 and TRBJ2-1; TCRdb lists TRBD1, though no DNA is available to test this call. The CDR3 length is 15 residues. Germline CDR1 SGHTA, CDR2 FQGTGA. The CDR3 spells CASSHTGQGYNEQFF.

The chain links TRBV7-2 to TRBJ1-2. The CDR3 is 13 amino acids. Per germline, CDR1 SGHTA and CDR2 FQGNSA. The CDR3: CASKGDGAGGYTF.

This rearrangement joins TRBV3-1 to TRBJ1-5; TCRdb's assignment of TRBD1 cannot be checked, as there is no DNA. There are 15 residues in the CDR3. Per the germline V gene, CDR1 is LGHDT and CDR2 is YNNKEL (reference sequence). The CDR3 is CASSQGDGRNQPQHF.

The chain uses TRBV27 and TRBJ2-2; no DNA is available, so the TRBD2 call from TCRdb remains unchecked. This CDR3 contains 16 residues. The germline V gene encodes CDR1 MNHEY and CDR2 SMNVEV (reference sequence). The CDR3 sequence is CASRDMAGGNTGELFF.

The rearrangement joins TRBV28 to TRBJ2-7; as DNA is missing, the TRBD1 call by TCRdb cannot be tested. Per germline, CDR1 MDHEN and CDR2 SYDVKM. This CDR3 contains 12 residues. The CDR3 here is CASETGSYEQYF.

V usage is TRBV6-5 and J usage is TRBJ2-2. Germline CDR1 and CDR2: MNHEY and SVGAGI. The length of the CDR3 is 13 residues. The CDR3 reads CASSFWSGGELFF.

This chain joins TRBV7-9 and TRBJ1-4; TCRdb's D call of TRBD1 is untestable without DNA. The CDR3 is made up of 12 amino acids. Germline CDR1 and CDR2: SEHNR and FQNEAQ (reference sequence). This CDR3 reads CASNRGQEKLFF.

The chain is built from TRBV7-2 and TRBJ2-7; TCRdb's assignment of TRBD2 cannot be checked, as there is no DNA. Germline CDR1 is SGHTA and CDR2 is FQGNSA. This CDR3 has 15 amino acids. CDR3 sequence reads: CASSTIAGVSYEQYF.

The CDR3 here is CASSLIIPGGAETQYF. The rearrangement uses TRBV5-1 and TRBJ2-5; the D call of TRBD1 rests on TCRdb alone, since no DNA is present to check it. The CDR3 length is 16 residues. Germline loops: CDR1 SGHRS, CDR2 YFSETQ.

The chain recombines TRBV7-9 with TRBJ2-1; TCRdb selects TRBD1, and the lack of DNA leaves this call unchecked. The CDR3 is 16 residues long. Germline V gene sequence: CDR1 SEHNR, CDR2 FQNEAQ (reference sequence). The CDR3 loop is CASSRAGQGAIYEQFF.

This chain uses TRBV12-3 or TRBV12-4 with TRBJ2-7; TCRdb selects TRBD2, and the lack of DNA leaves this call unchecked. CDR3 length equals 16 residues. This CDR3 is CASSLRLAGRPYEQYF.

This chain connects TRBV5-5 to TRBJ2-5; TCRdb's assignment of TRBD2 cannot be checked, as there is no DNA. Germline V gene lookup returns CDR1 SGHKS and CDR2 YYEKEE (reference sequence). The CDR3 contains 14 residues. CDR3 residues: CASSPPLDQETQYF.

The chain has TRBV18 and TRBJ1-1; no DNA is available, so the TRBD1 call from TCRdb remains unchecked. Germline assignment: CDR1 KGHSH and CDR2 LQKENI. The CDR3 runs to 15 residues. The CDR3 loop is CASSPNDRGLTEAFF.

The J gene is TRBJ2-7, the V gene TRBV21-1. TRBV21-1 is marked as a pseudogene. The CDR3 length is 15 residues. The CDR3 loop reads CASSTEGQGTYEQYF.

This chain links TRBV5-1 with TRBJ2-1; TCRdb's assignment of TRBD2 cannot be checked, as there is no DNA. The CDR3 sequence is 18 residues long. Germline V CDR1 and CDR2: SGHRS, YFSETQ. This CDR3 reads CASSLSVGLAGGRNEQFF.

The gene calls are TRBV29-1 and TRBJ2-2. The CDR3 sequence is 13 residues long. The germline V gene encodes CDR1 SQVTM and CDR2 ANQGSEA. Here the CDR3 reads CSVVGRPPGELFF.

V and J are TRBV12-3 or TRBV12-4 and TRBJ2-1. This CDR3 contains 13 residues. The CDR3 region is CASTIILPQEQFF.